The entry that follows covers one T cell receptor (beta chain) sequence. Its antigen has not been determined. One base away there is no much larger clone; base qualities are not given. CD8 naive samples consisted of CD45RO-negative cells that were positively selected for CCR7, yielding a CD45RA+CCR7+ population without TemRA cells. Donors were healthy HIV-negative adults with no recently reported acute infections or vaccinations. Every donor was a Caucasian adult residing in Nashville, Tennessee, USA. Blood was obtained by leukapheresis, after which PBMCs were separated by Ficoll-Histopaque density gradient centrifugation and cryopreserved in liquid nitrogen vapor phase. Analytical flow cytometry was used to check the purity and quantity of every magnetically sorted T cell population. Each sorted fraction had its genomic DNA isolated and then quantified by UV absorbance on a Nanodrop 2000c. This entry is derived from a study of shared clonotypes between healthy human individuals (dated by TCRdb to 2020 to 2022). Concerning the study at large: A couple of women and three men aged 18 to 49 years were included in the cohort. Per donor, three plates each were used for CD4 naive and CD4 memory, two for CD8 naive, and one for CD8 memory. To estimate repertoire size and how much clonotype sharing occurs between individuals, the study deeply sequenced the blood TCR repertoires of several healthy adults. Different laboratories and diverse techniques were used to prepare libraries and sequence TCR repertoires, to increase sequencing depth and limit assay-specific biases. Between about 0.8 and 9 billion PBMCs per donor were obtained by leukapheresis.

What the research found in general, with its limitations: Compared with non-shared clonotypes, the clonotypes found in all four sorted-subset donors had higher generation probabilities. Because the study included a small number of donors, the genetic and exposure-history diversity represented was limited. Sampling was restricted to blood, and TCR repertoires in tissues likely differ from the TCR repertoires found in blood. Rarefaction of sorted-subset datasets indicated incomplete sequencing despite the large sequencing depth. Across a handful of donors, about 5% of naive CD4, roughly 3.4% of naive CD8, about 2% of memory CD4, and approximately 0.42% of memory CD8 clonotypes were shared. Pairwise subsampling indicated that sequencing depth was expected to affect the degree of clonotype sharing among donors. Estimated clonotype richness was generally larger for naive than for memory subsets.

V is cut by 6 bases and J by 2 bases, and the space between the germline ends is 11 bases. Including the terminal cysteine and phenylalanine, the CDR3 comprises 13 residues. The only DNA kept is the CDR3, 39 bases in frame from the first base. CDR1 and CDR2 were assigned from the germline V gene as MGHRA and YSYEKL. TCR CDR3 regions were amplified from genomic DNA by multiplex PCR using the deep immunoSEQ assay. Extracted genomic DNA from each cell subset was distributed evenly across all wells of several immunoSEQ 96-well plates, and each plate was treated as a replicate. Each replicate PCR for sorted subsets received approximately 220 ng genomic DNA, equal to 30,000 or so T cell genomes. Purified libraries were measured with a Qubit 3.0 fluorometer, size-checked on a Bioanalyzer 2100, and measured again with the KAPA Library Quantification kit. Every immunoSEQ 96-well plate was sequenced on a dedicated single-read 150-cycle Illumina NextSeq 550 flow cell. Per the original workflow: Because only junctional sequences without quality scores were contained in the immunoSEQ output, filtering matching that applied to full-length reads could not be performed. Sequences were annotated with PyIR, a Python wrapper for IgBLAST v1.9, using IMGT germline references to assign V/J genes and CDR3. Reads were filtered out if the reads had weak V/J assignments (E-value above 1e-6), no CDR3, stop codons, out-of-frame junctions, or ambiguous translated residues. A V3J clonotype was defined by an identical inferred V gene, J gene, and CDR3 amino acid sequence. Percentage overlap between repertoires was computed as shared unique clonotypes divided by the size of the smaller repertoire. Three approaches were used to assess repertoire richness: RTK rarefaction, the Chao1 estimator, and Recon v2.1 estimates of unobserved clonotypes. Generation probabilities were computed with OLGA for all TCRbeta clonotypes obtained by the gDNA method from four donors. Drawn from immuneACCESS, this table holds only the in-frame rearrangements with V and J called that TCRdb kept. Clones are partly lost; checked studies trace under half to an unresolved V gene and leave the rest unexplained. V and J calls and clone size are those listed in that table; D and trimming were worked out from the DNA. Across this sample there are under 850,000 clones, with almost 95% seen only once. Of the sample, approximately 25% is held by the ten largest clones.

The source is a man under 40 in good health. This chain joins TRBV4-1 to TRBJ2-7, with a weak D call of TRBD2 (5 bases match). The sample taken for sequencing was naive CD8+ T cells sorted from blood. This specimen's cell subset or site label, interpreted: CD45RA+CCR7+. The CDR3 region has the sequence CASSLGETYEQYF. The DNA sequence is given as TGCGCCAGCAGTCTGGGAGAGACCTACGAGCAGTACTTC.